The T cell receptor (beta chain) under discussion was sequenced for a study of graft-versus-host responses after intestinal transplantation. Points on this clone: What it recognizes is unknown.

Unmatched junction bases numbered 5, after V lost 8 bases and J lost 3 bases. This CDR3 is 14 amino acids long. Germline lookup yields CDR1 MNHEY and CDR2 SVGAGI. General study points: Among recipient marrow samples, GvH clones were found; some appeared first in ileum or blood. Across patients carrying graft-donor T cell macrochimerism, allografts held high graft-versus-host to host-versus-graft clonal ratios.

The data were produced by immunoSEQ multiplex PCR, yet TCRdb's version contains in-frame clones alone and is incomplete. The sample shows about 90,000 clones, just under 95% of them seen only once. This sample comprised unstimulated CD8+ T cells sorted from spleen or lymph node cells, obtained before transplant. The chain is built from TRBV6-5 and TRBJ2-1, with TRBD2 matching over 9 bases. This clonotype was sampled from a human donor who was the organ donor for an intestinal transplant. The CDR3 sequence is CASSRGGDYNEQFF. CDR3 nucleotide sequence: TGTGCCAGCTCCCGCGGGGGGGACTACAATGAGCAGTTCTTC.